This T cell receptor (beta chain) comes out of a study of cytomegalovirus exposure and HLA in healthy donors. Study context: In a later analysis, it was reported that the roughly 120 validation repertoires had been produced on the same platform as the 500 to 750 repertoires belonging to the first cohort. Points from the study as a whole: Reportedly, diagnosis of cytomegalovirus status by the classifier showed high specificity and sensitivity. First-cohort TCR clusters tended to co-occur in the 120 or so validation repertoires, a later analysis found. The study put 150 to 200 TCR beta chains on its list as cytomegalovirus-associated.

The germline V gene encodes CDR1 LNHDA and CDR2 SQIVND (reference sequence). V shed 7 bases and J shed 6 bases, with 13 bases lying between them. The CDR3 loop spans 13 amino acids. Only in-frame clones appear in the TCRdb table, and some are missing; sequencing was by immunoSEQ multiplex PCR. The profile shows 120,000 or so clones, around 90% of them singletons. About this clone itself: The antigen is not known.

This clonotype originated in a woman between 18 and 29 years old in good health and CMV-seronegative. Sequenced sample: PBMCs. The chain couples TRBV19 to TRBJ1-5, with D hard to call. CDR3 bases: TGTGCCAGTACTGCGGGGTTGGGTCAGCCCCAGCATTTT. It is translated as CASTAGLGQPQHF.